The next 5 T cell receptor beta chains were all read from a single sample in a study of post-analysis software for immune sequencing data. Built from TCR beta cDNA, the libraries had unique molecular identifiers in them. A single record per CDR3 protein comes from TCRdb applying MiXCR to the PCR reads. The sample includes roughly 730,000 distinct CDR3 sequences, approximately 30% of them seen just once. These receptors have no known antigen. Study-level points and caveats: Five or six TRBV segments, TRBV5-6, TRBV5-1 and TRBV20-1 among them, were found more frequent in patients than controls.

The sample was blood. These receptors were taken from a girl aged 10-17 years with multiple sclerosis.

This clonotype has more than one count but fewer than ten. This sequence joins TRBV7-2 and TRBJ2-3, with D unclear. The V gene's germline CDR1 is SGHTA and CDR2 FQGNSA. Trimming removed 2 bases at V and 4 bases at J, with 7 bases between. The CDR3 is 13 amino acids. As DNA, the CDR3 is TGTGCCAGCAGCTTAATGCCGCCAGATACGCAGTATTTT. Encoded protein: CASSLMPPDTQYF.

The V and J genes are TRBV9 and TRBJ2-1, with D perhaps assigned TRBD1 or TRBD2 (5 bases each). Per germline, CDR1 SGDLS and CDR2 YYNGEE. The V and J ends lost 0 bases and 9 bases respectively, with 16 bases between them. This CDR3 comprises 15 residues. This chain's CDR3 is CASSVAGPSLSEQFF. CDR3 nucleotide sequence: TGTGCCAGCAGCGTAGCGGGGCCCTCCCTTAGTGAGCAGTTCTTC.

The chain recombines TRBV18 with TRBJ1-1, with unresolved D. This CDR3 is 16 amino acids long. Deletions cut 0 bases from V and 0 bases from J, with 11 bases between. Germline V gives CDR1 KGHSH, CDR2 LQKENI. The CDR3 here is CASSPPGGRVNTEAFF. CDR3 bases: TGTGCCAGCTCACCACCGGGTGGCAGAGTGAACACTGAAGCTTTCTTT.

This clonotype was counted between two and nine times. The V call is TRBV6-6, the J call TRBJ2-6, with D possibly matching TRBD1 (5 bases). The CDR3 runs 15 residues. V was shortened by 5 bases and J by 0 bases, with 8 bases between the two germline ends. CDR1 is MNHNY and CDR2 is SVGAGI in the germline V gene (reference sequence). CDR3 region: CASSRQSSGANVLTF. CDR3 in DNA: TGTGCCAGCAGTCGACAGAGCTCTGGGGCCAACGTCCTGACTTTC.

Only a few counts were recorded for this clonotype. V is TRBV4-3 and J is TRBJ2-3; maybe TRBD2 (6 bases). The CDR3 is 16 residues long. The germline V gene encodes CDR1 LGHNA and CDR2 YSLEER. Trimming removed 4 bases from V and 4 bases from J, with 18 bases in between. The CDR3 region is CASSRSAGGSADTQYF. The CDR3 bases are TGCGCCAGCAGCCGATCGGCCGGGGGTTCGGCAGATACGCAGTATTTT.